This record looks at one T cell receptor (beta chain) sequence and its context. This record belongs to a study of blood T cell repertoires in COVID-19. Assay used: immunoSEQ multiplex PCR; TCRdb lists only in-frame clones, some missing. In the table there are about 360,000 clones, 70% to 90% of which are singletons. The ends lost 1 base at V and 3 bases at J; junction bases unmatched: 6. Germline V gene data show CDR1 as SGHTA and CDR2 as FQGNSA. The CDR3 runs to 16 residues. The chain has TRBV7-2 and TRBJ2-1; 7 bases fit TRBD2. This sequence originates from a human donor in a cohort sampled during active COVID-19. What was sequenced was peripheral blood. The CDR3 DNA reads as TGTGCCAGCAGCTTAGTTGGCGGGGGTAACTACAATGAGCAGTTCTTC. Translated: CASSLVGGGNYNEQFF. The whole variable domain, filled in from reference TRBV7-2 and TRBJ2-1, reads GAGVSQSPSNKVTEKGKDVELRCDPISGHTALYWYRQSLGQGLEFLIYFQGNSAPDKSGLPSDRFSAERTGGSVSTLTIQRTQQEDSAVYLCASSLVGGGNYNEQFFGPGTRLTVL.